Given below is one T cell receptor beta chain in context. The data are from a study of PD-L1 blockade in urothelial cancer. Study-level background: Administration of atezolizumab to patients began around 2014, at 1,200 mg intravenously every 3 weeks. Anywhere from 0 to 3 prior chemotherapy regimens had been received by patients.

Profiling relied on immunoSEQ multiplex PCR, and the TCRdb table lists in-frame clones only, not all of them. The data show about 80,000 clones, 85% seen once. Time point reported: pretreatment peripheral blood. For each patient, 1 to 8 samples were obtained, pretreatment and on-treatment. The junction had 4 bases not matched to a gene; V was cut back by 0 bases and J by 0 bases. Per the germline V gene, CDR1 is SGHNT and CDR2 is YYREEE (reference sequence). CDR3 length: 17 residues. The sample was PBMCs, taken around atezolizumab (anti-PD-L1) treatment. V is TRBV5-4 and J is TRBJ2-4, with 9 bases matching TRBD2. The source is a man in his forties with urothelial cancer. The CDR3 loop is CASSLGAGGLAKNIQYF. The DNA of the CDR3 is TGTGCCAGCAGCTTGGGGGCGGGGGGGCTAGCCAAAAACATTCAGTACTTC. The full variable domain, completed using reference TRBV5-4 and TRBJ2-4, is ETGVTQSPTHLIKTRGQQVTLRCSSQSGHNTVSWYQQALGQGPQFIFQYYREEENGRGNFPPRFSGLQFPNYSSELNVNALELDDSALYLCASSLGAGGLAKNIQYFGAGTRLSVL.